Given below is one TCR beta chain in context. Only in-frame clones appear in the TCRdb table, and some are missing; sequencing was by immunoSEQ multiplex PCR. The sample carries tens of thousands of clones, around four fifths recorded once. The sample is drawn from a study of control samples from healthy donors and cancer patients. The V gene end was trimmed by 5 bases and the J gene end by 7 bases; junction bases not matched to a gene: 2. Germline V gene data show CDR1 as SGHTA and CDR2 as FQGNSA. The CDR3 length is 13 residues. What was sequenced was blood. The chain uses TRBV7-2 and TRBJ1-3, with 10 bases fitting TRBD1. The clonotype originates from a man aged 25-45 years in good health. The CDR3 sequence: CASSPGQGNTIYF. CDR3 DNA sequence: TGTGCCAGCAGCCCGGGACAGGGGAACACCATATATTTT.